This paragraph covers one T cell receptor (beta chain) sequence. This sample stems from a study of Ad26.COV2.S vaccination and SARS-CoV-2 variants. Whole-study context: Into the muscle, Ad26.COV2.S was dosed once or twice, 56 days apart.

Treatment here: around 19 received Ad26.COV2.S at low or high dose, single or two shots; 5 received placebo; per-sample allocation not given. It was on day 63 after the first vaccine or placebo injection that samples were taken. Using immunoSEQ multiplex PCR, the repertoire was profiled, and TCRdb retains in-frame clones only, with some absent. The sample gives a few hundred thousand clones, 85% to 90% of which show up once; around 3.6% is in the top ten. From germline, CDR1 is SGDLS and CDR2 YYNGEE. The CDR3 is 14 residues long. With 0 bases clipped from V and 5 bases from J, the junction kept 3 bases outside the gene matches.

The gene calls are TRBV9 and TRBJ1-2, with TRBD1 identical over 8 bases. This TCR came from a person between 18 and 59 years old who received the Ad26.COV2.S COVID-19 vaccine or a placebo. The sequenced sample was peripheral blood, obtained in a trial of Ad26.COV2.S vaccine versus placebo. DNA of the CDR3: TGTGCCAGCAGCGTAGTAACAGGGGGATATGGCTACACCTTC. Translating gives CASSVVTGGYGYTF.